This T cell receptor beta chain was profiled in a study of PD-L1 blockade in urothelial cancer. Overall study context: The patients' atezolizumab therapy, 1,200 mg intravenously every 3 weeks, started at some point between 2014 and 2016.

Clones were read by immunoSEQ multiplex PCR, and TCRdb kept only the in-frame ones, dropping some. The data show about 48,000 clones, with roughly 80% seen just once and 8.8% held by the top ten. Germline CDR1 reads KGHSH; CDR2 reads LQKENI. The junction had 4 bases not matched to a gene; V was cut back by 5 bases and J by 3 bases. The CDR3 consists of 15 residues. Time point of the sample: peripheral blood 6 weeks after treatment start. Patients suffered from locally advanced or metastatic urothelial carcinoma. The gene calls are TRBV18 and TRBJ2-2; 9 positions match TRBD1. The clonotype was recovered from a man in his 70s with urothelial cancer. The starting material was PBMCs, obtained around atezolizumab (anti-PD-L1) treatment. The CDR3: CASSLRTGDTGELFF. The CDR3 DNA reads as TGTGCCAGCTCATTGAGGACAGGGGACACCGGGGAGCTGTTTTTT.